The 7 T cell receptor beta chains listed next were all sequenced from one sample in a study of blood T cell repertoires in COVID-19. Sequencing was performed with immunoSEQ multiplex PCR; in TCRdb, only in-frame clones are kept and a portion is missing. The table includes under 75,000 clones, approximately 80% detected once. The sequencing input was peripheral blood. Source of these receptors: a woman older than 75 with active or convalescent COVID-19.

The chain couples TRBV5-1 to TRBJ2-2, with unresolved D. CDR1 is SGHRS and CDR2 is YFSETQ in the germline V gene. CDR3 length: 13 residues. V shed 4 bases and J shed 6 bases, with 10 bases lying between them. The CDR3 reads CASSGVEAGELFF. The CDR3 DNA sequence: TGCGCCAGCAGCGGCGTTGAGGCCGGGGAGCTGTTTTTT.

V gene TRBV7-2 combines with J gene TRBJ1-5; 7 positions agree with TRBD1. The V gene's germline CDR1 is SGHTA and CDR2 FQGNSA. V was clipped by 5 bases and J by 7 bases; unmatched bases: 8. CDR3 length: 14 amino acids. As DNA, the CDR3 is TGTGCCAGCAGCCCCGACAGGGTAGGGCAGCCCCAGCATTTT. It specifies CASSPDRVGQPQHF.

The chain combines TRBV29-1 with TRBJ1-2, with TRBD1 as a possible D gene (6 bases). Per germline, CDR1 SQVTM and CDR2 ANQGSEA. Trimming cost V 2 bases and J 2 bases, with 9 bases left between them. The CDR3 consists of 13 residues. CDR3 protein: CSVETGRNYGYTF. The CDR3 coding sequence is TGCAGCGTTGAAACAGGGCGGAACTATGGCTACACCTTC.

The V and J genes are TRBV24-1 and TRBJ2-3; D unclear. The CDR3 runs to 15 residues. In germline, CDR1 is KGHDR, CDR2 SFDVKD. V shed 0 bases and J shed 5 bases, with 11 bases lying between them. Here the CDR3 reads CATSDLTQEGDTQYF. CDR3 bases: TGTGCCACCAGTGATTTGACGCAGGAAGGAGATACGCAGTATTTT.

The chain is built from TRBV6-5 and TRBJ1-1, with D unresolved. Germline loops: CDR1 MNHEY, CDR2 SVGAGI. The CDR3 has 15 amino acids. V dropped 7 bases and J dropped 0 bases, with 15 bases sitting between them. CDR3 sequence reads: CASKGVNTMNTEAFF. The CDR3 DNA sequence: TGTGCCAGCAAAGGAGTCAACACAATGAACACTGAAGCTTTCTTT.

The CDR3 sequence is CASRDRLAGPDGTDTQYF. The CDR3 region has the DNA TGCGCCAGCAGGGATAGACTAGCGGGGCCCGATGGCACAGATACGCAGTATTTT. The chain links TRBV5-1 to TRBJ2-3; 11 bases fit TRBD2. The germline V gene has CDR1 SGHRS and CDR2 YFSETQ. Trimming cost V 5 bases and J 1 base; bases outside gene matches: 12. The CDR3 has 18 residues.

This chain connects TRBV6-5 to TRBJ1-2; a weak D match, TRBD1 (5 bases). CDR3 length: 14 residues. CDR1 MNHEY and CDR2 SVGAGI come from the germline V gene. Between the trimmed V and J ends, which lost 1 base and 5 bases, there was a span of 11 bases. The chain's CDR3 is CASSYYAGLYGYTF. The CDR3, as DNA: TGTGCCAGCAGTTACTATGCAGGGCTGTATGGCTACACCTTC.